This T cell receptor (beta chain) comes out of a study of response to subunit inactivated influenza vaccine. Whole-study findings and limits: Authors suggested each seasonal influenza vaccination recruits few new T cells.

TCRdb re-called the RT-PCR reads with MiXCR, one entry per CDR3 protein. This table holds around 170,000 distinct CDR3 sequences, about 10% found once. This clonotype was picked up a small number of times. Its antigen is unknown. The sequence came from a man between 50 and 75 years old who received an inactivated influenza vaccine. The sequenced sample was CD8+ T cells sorted from PBMCs, obtained 23 months after vaccination.

The CDR3 bases are TGTGCCAGCAGCCAATTTAACTCTGGGGCCAACGTCCTGACTTTC. Translated: CASSQFNSGANVLTF. The rearrangement links TRBV16 to TRBJ2-6, with D unresolved. CDR1 and CDR2 from the germline V gene are KGHSY and FQNENV. There are 15 residues in the CDR3. Trimming left V 1 base short and J 0 bases short, with 4 bases between.